Sequencing of this T cell receptor (beta chain) was carried out in a study of Graves' ophthalmopathy and Graves' hyperthyroidism (dated by TCRdb to between 2017 and 2018). With respect to the entire study: Peripheral blood samples were taken at the time of initial diagnosis, before any treatment was given. The study used signatures of the TCR beta repertoire to tell Graves' ophthalmopathy apart from Graves' hyperthyroidism and to predict which patients would progress to ophthalmopathy. In total, 120 to 150 blood samples were TCR-sequenced: fewer than 50 ophthalmopathy, 80 or so hyperthyroidism and about 17 hyperthyroidism-to-ophthalmopathy patients. To explore V-J signatures that distinguish ophthalmopathy from hyperthyroidism, a discovery set of about a hundred patients was enrolled, made up of under 50 with ophthalmopathy and 55 to 65 with stable hyperthyroidism. An independent validation cohort was composed of some 19 hyperthyroidism patients and around 16 patients who later progressed from hyperthyroidism to ophthalmopathy. In roughly 6 hyperthyroidism patients, T-cell repertoires of thyroid tissue and blood were compared. Following sample collection, hyperthyroidism patients were given methimazole at a starting dose of 30 mg daily, and ophthalmopathy patients were given high-dose intravenous methylprednisolone.

Clipping removes 5 bases from V and 8 bases from J, with 6 as the unmatched junction base count. Including the terminal cysteine and phenylalanine, the CDR3 comprises 15 residues. Only the CDR3 portion is preserved as DNA: 45 bases, with reading frame beginning at the first base. The germline V gene sets CDR1 to SGHTA and CDR2 to FQGNSA. Ophthalmopathy patients had moderately to severely active disease, Clinical Activity Score of at least 3, NOSPECS grade of at least 4, and disease duration under 3 months. Patients with other autoimmune diseases, uncontrolled infections, pregnancy or lactation were excluded. Clinical symptoms, serum thyroxine, TRAb, thyroid ultrasound and orbital computed tomography were used for diagnosis. PBMCs were isolated from about 10 ml of fresh peripheral blood by Ficoll-Paque density gradient centrifugation. Total RNA was extracted with Trizol reagent and quality-checked on an Agilent 2100 Bioanalyzer.

What the research found in general, with its limitations: In validation, the model predicted ophthalmopathy progression with about 71% sensitivity and about 73% specificity; some 13 predicted patients were CT-confirmed with GO in a median of approximately 6.5 months. Most of the expanded thyroid clonotypes with a frequency above 0.001 were also detected in blood, and it was suggested that the thyroid immune response may be reflected by blood repertoires. Sample size was not statistically predetermined, and group allocation was not concealed from the investigators. In cross-validation, the 13-signature model distinguished ophthalmopathy from stable hyperthyroidism with 87.88% sensitivity and around 83% specificity, while in the test set the corresponding values were about 80% and 75%.

For repertoire sequencing, the TCR beta CDR3 regions were amplified from RNA transcripts. HTBI primers and the Qiagen OneStep RT-PCR kit were used in a first-round RT-PCR, which was followed by a second-round multiplex PCR, size selection and purification. Sequencing of the libraries was carried out on an Illumina HiSeq2000 in paired-end mode with 100 bp reads. Per the original workflow: SOAPnuke was used for read processing, and reads with adapters, uncalled bases, a mean Phred below 15, or no exact constant-primer or identifier match were discarded. High-quality paired reads were merged with COPE v1.2.5. Each unique nucleotide sequence was defined as a clonotype, and clonotypes were aligned to IMGT TRB V, D and J references with MiTCR v1.1. Analysis was restricted to V-J combinations with a frequency above 0.0001, which covered roughly 99% of repertoires. For each V-J combination, a TCR clonal expansion and chaos score was defined as the ratio of F50 clonal expansion to chaos observed in the TCRdist matrix. Welch's t-statistics and random forest were used to narrow the features down to around 13 V-J combinations, which were then fed into a naive Bayes classifier. The Morisita-Horn index was used to measure how similar the thyroid and blood repertoires were. Using fastp trimming at Q25 and MiXCR clonotype assembly, TCRdb reanalyzed the public sequencing data and kept in-frame beta chains. For every CDR3 protein sequence, its rows merge into one entry that carries the most common genes and DNA. Clone size and V and J calls follow TCRdb, not the original study. This sample gives under 350,000 distinct CDR3 sequences in total; 17% of them show up just once. The top ten constitute roughly an eighth of the sample.

This clonotype was detected ten times or more. It lacks a known antigen. No much larger clonotype is one base removed from it; base qualities were not supplied. This receptor was taken from an adult man with Graves' ophthalmopathy. The chain links TRBV7-2 with TRBJ1-6; 10 central bases correspond to TRBD1. Sequencing was performed on peripheral blood. The nucleotides are TGTGCCAGCAGCGTACTGACAGGGGGCCATTCACCCCTCCACTTT. This encodes CASSVLTGGHSPLHF.